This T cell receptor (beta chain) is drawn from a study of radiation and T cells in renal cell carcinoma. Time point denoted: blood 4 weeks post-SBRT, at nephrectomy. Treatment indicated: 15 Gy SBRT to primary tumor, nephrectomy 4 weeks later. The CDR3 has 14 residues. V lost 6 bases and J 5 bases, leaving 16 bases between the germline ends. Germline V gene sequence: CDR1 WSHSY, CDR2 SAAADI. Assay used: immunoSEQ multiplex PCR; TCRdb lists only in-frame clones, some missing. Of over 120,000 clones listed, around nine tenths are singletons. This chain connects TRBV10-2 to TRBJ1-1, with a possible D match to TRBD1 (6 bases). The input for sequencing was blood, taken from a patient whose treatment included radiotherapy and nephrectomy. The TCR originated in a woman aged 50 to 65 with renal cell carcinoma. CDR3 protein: CASSQGGLTTEAFF. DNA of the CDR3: TGCGCCAGCAGCCAAGGGGGATTGACTACTGAAGCTTTCTTT.